A selection of T cell receptor beta chains follows, all from one sample in a study of a mutant IDH1 vaccine in newly diagnosed glioma. The data were produced by immunoSEQ multiplex PCR, yet TCRdb's version contains in-frame clones alone and is incomplete. Altogether approximately 100,000 clones are present, 80% to 90% being singletons, with the ten largest covering under 0.7%. This specimen was PBMCs, taken from a glioma patient treated with radiotherapy, temozolomide or both. The source is a woman aged 50 to 65 with glioma. The CDR3 runs from the conserved cysteine through the conserved F or W. The order of the fields is clone size, D gene, V gene, J gene, CDR3 DNA, CDR3 protein. D genes are given only for firm matches. Clone size is stated in some rows and not others, as once, few, many or a class when expanded.

clone size: .
D gene: TRBD2
V gene: TRBV18
J gene: TRBJ2-4
CDR3 DNA: TGTGCCAGCTCACCCCCCACTAGCGGGAGAAACATTCAGTACTTC
CDR3 protein: CASSPPTSGRNIQYF

clone size: .
D gene: .
V gene: TRBV19
J gene: TRBJ2-7
CDR3 DNA: TGTGCCAGTAGTATTCAGCGGAGCTACGAGCAGTACTTC
CDR3 protein: CASSIQRSYEQYF

clone size: .
D gene: .
V gene: TRBV5-6
J gene: TRBJ1-5
CDR3 DNA: TGTGCCAGCAGCCGAGGCGTGAGCCCAGAAGATAGCAATCAGCCCCAGCATTTT
CDR3 protein: CASSRGVSPEDSNQPQHF

clone size: few
D gene: .
V gene: TRBV25-1
J gene: TRBJ1-6
CDR3 DNA: TGTGCCAGCAGTGAATACGGGTTTCCACCCCTCCACTTT
CDR3 protein: CASSEYGFPPLHF

clone size: .
D gene: .
V gene: TRBV28
J gene: TRBJ1-5
CDR3 DNA: TGTGCCAGCAGTTCCATAGGGGGGGATCAGCCCCAGCATTTT
CDR3 protein: CASSSIGGDQPQHF

clone size: once
D gene: TRBD1
V gene: TRBV27
J gene: TRBJ2-7
CDR3 DNA: TGTGCCAGCAGTCTCGGACAGGCCAACGAGCAGTACTTC
CDR3 protein: CASSLGQANEQYF

clone size: .
D gene: .
V gene: TRBV9
J gene: TRBJ1-3
CDR3 DNA: TGTGCCAGCAGCGTAGCTGCGGGTTCTGGAAACACCATATATTTT
CDR3 protein: CASSVAAGSGNTIYF

clone size: .
D gene: .
V gene: TRBV19
J gene: TRBJ2-1
CDR3 DNA: TGTGCCAGTAGTATAGGCGGGGCGGCCTACAATGAGCAGTTCTTC
CDR3 protein: CASSIGGAAYNEQFF

clone size: .
D gene: TRBD1
V gene: TRBV5-1
J gene: TRBJ1-2
CDR3 DNA: TGCGCCAGCAGCCGGGGACAGGGGGCGTCCCTAGGAACCTTC
CDR3 protein: CASSRGQGASLGTF

clone size: .
D gene: .
V gene: TRBV6-1
J gene: TRBJ2-7
CDR3 DNA: TGTGCCAGCAGTGAAGAAGCGGGTAGCTCCTACGAGCAGTACTTC
CDR3 protein: CASSEEAGSSYEQYF

clone size: .
D gene: .
V gene: TRBV27
J gene: TRBJ1-1
CDR3 DNA: TGTGCCAGCAGGGGATGGGGGGGCCTGAACACTGAAGCTTTCTTT
CDR3 protein: CASRGWGGLNTEAFF

clone size: once
D gene: .
V gene: TRBV10-2
J gene: TRBJ2-5
CDR3 DNA: TGCGCCAGCAGTAGTACCAGCCAAGAGACCCAGTACTTC
CDR3 protein: CASSSTSQETQYF

clone size: .
D gene: .
V gene: TRBV27
J gene: TRBJ1-2
CDR3 DNA: TGTGCCAGCAGTTTATCGCCAGGACGGAACTATGGCTACACCTTC
CDR3 protein: CASSLSPGRNYGYTF

clone size: once
D gene: .
V gene: TRBV6-6
J gene: TRBJ1-5
CDR3 DNA: TGTGCCAGCACCGACCCAAATCAGCCCCAGCATTTT
CDR3 protein: CASTDPNQPQHF

clone size: .
D gene: .
V gene: TRBV25-1
J gene: TRBJ1-4
CDR3 DNA: TGTGCCAGCAGTGAATCTGATTCGGGACGGGAAAAACTGTTTTTT
CDR3 protein: CASSESDSGREKLFF

clone size: .
D gene: .
V gene: TRBV19
J gene: TRBJ1-3
CDR3 DNA: TGTGCCAGCCGGGCCCTCTCTGGAAACACCATATATTTT
CDR3 protein: CASRALSGNTIYF

clone size: .
D gene: .
V gene: TRBV5-1
J gene: TRBJ1-4
CDR3 DNA: TGCGCCAGCAGCTTGGAACCGCATGGTGAAAAACTGTTTTTT
CDR3 protein: CASSLEPHGEKLFF

clone size: .
D gene: TRBD1
V gene: TRBV19
J gene: TRBJ1-2
CDR3 DNA: TGTGCCAGTGGACCCGGGACAGGGAGACTTGGCTACACCTTC
CDR3 protein: CASGPGTGRLGYTF

clone size: .
D gene: .
V gene: TRBV7-9
J gene: TRBJ2-6
CDR3 DNA: TGTGCCCCCACTAAGGGCATTGGGGCCAACGTCCTGACTTTC
CDR3 protein: CAPTKGIGANVLTF